These 19 T cell receptor beta chains originate from one sample sequenced in a study of blood T cells in healthy people across ages. A second PCR of 7 to 11 cycles used a sample-barcoded 5' primer and a J-beta primer mix. TCRdb ran MiXCR on the 5' RACE reads and lists one entry per CDR3 protein. This repertoire shows 910,000 or so distinct CDR3 sequences, around 54% found once; its top ten account for about 21%. Sequencing input: blood. The receptors here all came from a woman aged 60 to 75 in good health.

The gene calls are TRBV9 and TRBJ2-3; TRBD2 is a possible D gene (6 bases). Per the germline V gene, CDR1 is SGDLS and CDR2 is YYNGEE. The CDR3 is 15 residues long. The ends were cut back, 6 bases at V and 0 bases at J, with 14 bases in the middle. The CDR3: CASTYLARSTDTQYF. In DNA form, the CDR3 reads TGTGCCAGCACCTACCTAGCGCGGAGCACAGATACGCAGTATTTT.

This clonotype was recorded a few times. CDR3 sequence (DNA): TGCAGCGTCCAGGGGGGGCGGGCCAGGTCAGATACGCAGTATTTT. Amino acid sequence: CSVQGGRARSDTQYF. The genes are TRBV29-1 and TRBJ2-3, with D perhaps given as TRBD1 or TRBD2 (7 bases each). Trimming took off 6 bases at V and 4 bases at J, with 20 bases between the two ends. Germline CDR1 SQVTM, CDR2 ANQGSEA. The length of the CDR3 is 15 residues.

This clonotype was seen only once. The CDR3 region is CASSGDRGEQYF. CDR3 DNA sequence: TGTGCCAGCAGTGGGGACAGGGGCGAGCAGTACTTC. The chain joins TRBV6-2 or TRBV6-3 to TRBJ2-5; 10 nucleotides agree with TRBD1. The J call may be mistaken, given a closer DNA end match to TRBJ2-7. Germline V lookup: CDR1 MNHEY, CDR2 SVGEGT. This CDR3 is 12 amino acids long.

V and J are TRBV4-1 and TRBJ2-7; 7 bases fit TRBD1. With V trimmed by 1 base and J by 0 bases, 6 bases remained unmatched. Germline CDR1 and CDR2: MGHRA and YSYEKL. The CDR3 has 16 amino acids. The CDR3 region has the DNA TGCGCCAGCAGCCAAGTGGACAGGTTGAGCTCCTACGAGCAGTACTTC. Its protein product is CASSQVDRLSSYEQYF.

The genes are TRBV11-3 and TRBJ2-1; weak D call: TRBD2 (5 bases). V lost 5 bases and J lost 7, with 12 bases in between. The germline V gene encodes CDR1 SGHNT and CDR2 YENEEA. The CDR3 sequence is 13 residues long. In nucleotides, the CDR3 is TGTGCCAGCAGCCGGTACCGGGAAAATGAGCAGTTCTTC. This sequence encodes CASSRYRENEQFF. The full variable domain, its missing parts supplied by reference TRBV11-3 and TRBJ2-1, is EAGVVQSPRYKIIEKKQPVAFWCNPISGHNTLYWYLQNLGQGPELLIRYENEEAVDDSQLPKDRFSAERLKGVDSTLKIQPAELGDSAVYLCASSRYRENEQFFGPGTRLTVL.

This clonotype was seen a few times. The CDR3 spells CASSRGHRGYTF. DNA for the CDR3: TGCGCCAGCAGCCGAGGACATCGCGGCTACACCTTC. The chain joins TRBV5-1 to TRBJ1-2; a possible D gene is TRBD1 (5 bases). V was shortened by 4 bases and J by 8 bases, with 12 bases between the two germline ends. Germline values: CDR1 SGHRS, CDR2 YFSETQ. This CDR3 is 12 amino acids long.

This rearrangement joins TRBV13 to TRBJ2-1; D is ambiguous. V dropped 2 bases and J dropped 13 bases, with 12 bases sitting between them. In germline, CDR1 is PRHDT, CDR2 FYEKMQ (reference sequence). The CDR3 runs to 12 residues. CDR3 residues: CASSLTTETQFF. Written as DNA, the CDR3 is TGTGCCAGCAGCTTAACTACGGAGACCCAGTTCTTC.

This chain uses TRBV20-1 with TRBJ1-3; D unresolved. The CDR3 has 13 amino acids. Looked up from germline, CDR1 is DFQATT and CDR2 is SNEGSKA (reference sequence). V was trimmed by 4 bases and J by 0 bases, leaving 7 bases between them. CDR3 in amino acids: CSAIEFSGNTIYF. CDR3 in DNA: TGCAGTGCTATTGAATTCTCTGGAAACACCATATATTTT.

The chain has TRBV29-1 and TRBJ2-5; TRBD2 aligns across 8 bases. Germline V gene lookup returns CDR1 SQVTM and CDR2 ANQGSEA. The CDR3 has 13 residues. Unmatched junction bases numbered 4, after V lost 4 bases and J lost 3 bases. The CDR3 DNA is TGCAGCGTTGGATCGCGGGGGGAAGAGACCCAGTACTTC. It specifies CSVGSRGEETQYF.

The chain combines TRBV4-1 with TRBJ2-1; D unclear. Germline V gene sequence: CDR1 MGHRA, CDR2 YSYEKL. Trimming removed 2 bases from V and 10 bases from J, with 24 bases in between. The CDR3 runs to 17 residues. The CDR3 protein is CASSQPRTLFGVKEQFF. CDR3 DNA: TGCGCCAGCAGCCAACCCCGGACCCTTTTCGGTGTGAAGGAGCAGTTCTTC.

The rearrangement links TRBV15 to TRBJ2-3; 10 nucleotides align to TRBD2. The length of the CDR3 is 15 residues. From germline, CDR1 is LNHNV and CDR2 YYDKDF (reference sequence). V gave up 0 bases and J gave up 5 bases; unmatched junction bases: 2. The chain's CDR3 is CATSRELAGGDTQYF. The CDR3 nucleotides are TGTGCCACCAGCAGAGAGTTAGCGGGAGGAGATACGCAGTATTTT.

This clonotype was observed a few times. The gene calls are TRBV20-1 and TRBJ2-7; D gene uncertain. The CDR3 loop spans 14 amino acids. V lost 2 bases, J lost 3 bases, and 14 bases lay in between. Germline V gene data show CDR1 as DFQATT and CDR2 as SNEGSKA (reference sequence). This chain's CDR3 is CSARYIGQRYEQYF. In DNA, the CDR3 is TGCAGTGCTAGATATATAGGCCAACGCTACGAGCAGTACTTC.

The rearrangement joins TRBV12-3 or TRBV12-4 to TRBJ1-2, with D perhaps matching TRBD1 (6 bases). Trimming stripped 3 bases from V and 7 bases from J, with 15 bases between. The CDR3 length is 14 residues. The CDR3 DNA follows: TGTGCCAGCAGTTTCGAAAGCAGGGGTTTTGGCTACACCTTC. It codes for CASSFESRGFGYTF.

The V call is TRBV5-8, the J call TRBJ2-5, with 12 bases aligning to TRBD2. There are 17 residues in the CDR3. Germline trimming cut 2 bases from V and 5 bases from J; bases unmatched to any gene: 10. CDR1 and CDR2 from the germline V gene are SGHTS and YDEGEE. This chain's CDR3 is CASSLGTSGRSWETQYF. The DNA of the CDR3 is TGTGCCAGCAGCTTAGGCACTAGCGGGAGGTCGTGGGAGACCCAGTACTTC.

This clonotype has a handful of counts. The chain couples TRBV27 to TRBJ1-1, with TRBD1 identical over 7 bases. This CDR3 has 14 amino acids. V trimming: 4 bases; J trimming: 4 bases; junction bases outside the gene matches: 6. In germline, CDR1 is MNHEY, CDR2 SMNVEV (reference sequence). CDR3 in amino acids: CASSYTGAGTEAFF. For the CDR3, the DNA is TGTGCCAGCAGTTATACAGGGGCGGGCACTGAAGCTTTCTTT.

The J gene is TRBJ2-1, the V gene TRBV20-1; TRBD2 matches 9 bases. With V trimmed by 5 bases and J by 0 bases, 8 bases remained unmatched. This CDR3 comprises 16 residues. Looked up from germline, CDR1 is DFQATT and CDR2 is SNEGSKA (reference sequence). The CDR3 is CSAVVSGSGSYNEQFF. The DNA of the CDR3 is TGCAGTGCTGTCGTTAGCGGGAGCGGCTCCTACAATGAGCAGTTCTTC.

This clonotype was seen many times. The chain has TRBV2 and TRBJ2-7, with D possibly TRBD2 on 5 matching bases. V shed 8 bases and J shed 3 bases, with 8 bases lying between them. Germline V CDR1 and CDR2: SNHLY, FYNNEI. The CDR3 contains 11 residues. The CDR3 DNA sequence: TGTGCCAGCGGACGGGGCTACGAGCAGTACTTC. This sequence encodes CASGRGYEQYF.

V gene TRBV20-1 combines with J gene TRBJ2-5, with a tentative D call TRBD2 (5 bases). Trimming removed 5 bases from V and 11 bases from J, with 33 bases in between. The CDR3 sequence is 17 residues long. Germline V gives CDR1 DFQATT, CDR2 SNEGSKA (reference sequence). Here the CDR3 reads CSAPAPTSYKAYNEQYF. The DNA of the CDR3 is TGCAGTGCTCCCGCCCCTACTAGTTATAAAGCCTACAATGAGCAGTACTTC.

V and J are TRBV29-1 and TRBJ2-5; D gene unclear. With the DNA end fitting TRBJ2-7 better, the J assignment may be wrong. The length of the CDR3 is 11 residues. Looked up from germline, CDR1 is SQVTM and CDR2 is ANQGSEA. CDR3 in amino acids: CSAGSSGEQYF. The CDR3 DNA is TGCAGCGCTGGCAGTTCAGGCGAGCAGTACTTC.